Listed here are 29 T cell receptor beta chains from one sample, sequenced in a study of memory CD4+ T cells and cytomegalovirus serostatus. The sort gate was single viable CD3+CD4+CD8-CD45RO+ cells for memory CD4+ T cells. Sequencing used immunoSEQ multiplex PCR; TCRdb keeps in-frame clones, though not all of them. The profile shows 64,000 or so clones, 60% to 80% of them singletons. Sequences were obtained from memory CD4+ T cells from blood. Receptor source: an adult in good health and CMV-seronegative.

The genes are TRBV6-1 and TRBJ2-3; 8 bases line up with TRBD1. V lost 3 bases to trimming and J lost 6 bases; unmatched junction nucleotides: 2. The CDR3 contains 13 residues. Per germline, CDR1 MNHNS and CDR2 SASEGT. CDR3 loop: CASSDRGQDTQYF. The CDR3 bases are TGTGCCAGCAGTGACAGGGGGCAGGATACGCAGTATTTT.

The CDR3 loop is CASSEALGQGIREKLFF. The CDR3 DNA sequence: TGTGCCAGCAGTGAAGCGCTAGGACAGGGTATTCGGGAAAAACTGTTTTTT. The chain joins TRBV6-1 to TRBJ1-4; TRBD1 matches 8 bases. The CDR3 runs to 17 residues. Germline CDR1 is MNHNS and CDR2 is SASEGT. V lost 0 bases, J lost 8 bases, and 11 bases stayed unmatched.

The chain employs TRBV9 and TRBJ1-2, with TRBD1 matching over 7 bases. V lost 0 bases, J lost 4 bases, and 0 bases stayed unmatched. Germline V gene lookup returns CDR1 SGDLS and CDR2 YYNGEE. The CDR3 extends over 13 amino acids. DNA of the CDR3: TGTGCCAGCAGCGTAGCAGGGGGCTATGGCTACACCTTC. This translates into CASSVAGGYGYTF. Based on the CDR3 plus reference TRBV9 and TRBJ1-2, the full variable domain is DSGVTQTPKHLITATGQRVTLRCSPRSGDLSVYWYQQSLDQGLQFLIQYYNGEERAKGNILERFSAQQFPDLHSELNLSSLELGDSALYFCASSVAGGYGYTFGSGTRLTVV.

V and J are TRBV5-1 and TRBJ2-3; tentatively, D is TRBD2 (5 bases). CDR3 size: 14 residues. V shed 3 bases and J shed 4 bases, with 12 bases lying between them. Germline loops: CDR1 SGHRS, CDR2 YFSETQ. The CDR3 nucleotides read TGCGCCAGCAGCTCCCGGGTAGCGCCAGATACGCAGTATTTT. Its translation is CASSSRVAPDTQYF.

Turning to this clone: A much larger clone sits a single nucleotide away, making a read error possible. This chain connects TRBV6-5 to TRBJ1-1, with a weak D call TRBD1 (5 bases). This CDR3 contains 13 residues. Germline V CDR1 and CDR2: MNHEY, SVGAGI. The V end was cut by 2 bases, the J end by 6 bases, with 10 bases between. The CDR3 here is CASSYRQGAEAFF. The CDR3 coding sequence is TGTGCCAGCAGTTACCGGCAGGGAGCTGAAGCTTTCTTT.

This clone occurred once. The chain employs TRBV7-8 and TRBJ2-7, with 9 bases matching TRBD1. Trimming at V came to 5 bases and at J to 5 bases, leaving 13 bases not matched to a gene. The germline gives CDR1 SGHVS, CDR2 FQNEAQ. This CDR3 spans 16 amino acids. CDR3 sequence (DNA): TGTGCCAGCAGCCCAAGACCCGGGACAGGGTCCCACGAGCAGTACTTC. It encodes CASSPRPGTGSHEQYF. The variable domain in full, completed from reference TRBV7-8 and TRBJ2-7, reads GAGVSQSPRYKVAKRGQDVALRCDPISGHVSLFWYQQALGQGPEFLTYFQNEAQLDKSGLPSDRFFAERPEGSVSTLKIQRTQQEDSAVYLCASSPRPGTGSHEQYFGPGTRLTVT.

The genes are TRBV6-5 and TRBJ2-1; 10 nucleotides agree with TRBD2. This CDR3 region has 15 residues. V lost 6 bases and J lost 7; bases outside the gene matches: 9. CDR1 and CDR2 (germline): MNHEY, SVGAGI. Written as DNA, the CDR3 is TGTGCCAGCAGCCGACTTAGCGGGAGGACGAATGAGCAGTTCTTC. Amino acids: CASSRLSGRTNEQFF.

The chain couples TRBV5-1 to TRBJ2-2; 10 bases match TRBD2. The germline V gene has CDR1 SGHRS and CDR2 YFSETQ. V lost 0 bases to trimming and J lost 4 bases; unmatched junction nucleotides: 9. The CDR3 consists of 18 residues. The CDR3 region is CASSLGTSGVRGTGELFF. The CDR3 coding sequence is TGCGCCAGCAGCTTGGGAACTAGCGGGGTGCGAGGCACCGGGGAGCTGTTTTTT.

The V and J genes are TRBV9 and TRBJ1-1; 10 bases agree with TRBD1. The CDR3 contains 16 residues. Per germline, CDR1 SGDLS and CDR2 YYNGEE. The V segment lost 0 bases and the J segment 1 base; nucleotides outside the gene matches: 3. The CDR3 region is CASSVATGGKNTEAFF. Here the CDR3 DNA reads TGTGCCAGCAGCGTAGCGACAGGGGGCAAGAACACTGAAGCTTTCTTT.

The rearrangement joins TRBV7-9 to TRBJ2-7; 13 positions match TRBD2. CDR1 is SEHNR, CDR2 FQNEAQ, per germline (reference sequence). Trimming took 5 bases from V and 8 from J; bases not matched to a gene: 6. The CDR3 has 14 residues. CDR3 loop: CASSLEGLAGKQYF. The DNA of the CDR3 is TGTGCCAGCAGCCTCGAGGGACTAGCGGGGAAGCAGTACTTC.

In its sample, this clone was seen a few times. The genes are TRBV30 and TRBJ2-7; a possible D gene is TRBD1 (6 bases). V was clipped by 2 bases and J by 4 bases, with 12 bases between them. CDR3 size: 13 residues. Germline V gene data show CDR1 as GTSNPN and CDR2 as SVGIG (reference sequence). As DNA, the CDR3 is TGTGCCTGGAGTTCCCACAGGGCTTACGAGCAGTACTTC. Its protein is CAWSSHRAYEQYF.

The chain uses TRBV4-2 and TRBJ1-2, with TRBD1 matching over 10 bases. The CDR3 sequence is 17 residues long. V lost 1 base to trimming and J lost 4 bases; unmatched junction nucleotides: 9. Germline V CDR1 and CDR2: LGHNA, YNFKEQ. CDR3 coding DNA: TGTGCCAGCAGCCAAGTCTTCGGACAGGGGGTTTCCTATGGCTACACCTTC. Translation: CASSQVFGQGVSYGYTF.

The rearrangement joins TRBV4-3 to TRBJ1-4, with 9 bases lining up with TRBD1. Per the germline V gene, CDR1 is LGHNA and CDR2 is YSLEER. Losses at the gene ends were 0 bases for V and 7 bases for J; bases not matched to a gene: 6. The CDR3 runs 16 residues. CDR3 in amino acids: CASSQERGTGSEKLFF. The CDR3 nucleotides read TGCGCCAGCAGCCAAGAGCGTGGGACAGGGTCTGAAAAACTGTTTTTT.

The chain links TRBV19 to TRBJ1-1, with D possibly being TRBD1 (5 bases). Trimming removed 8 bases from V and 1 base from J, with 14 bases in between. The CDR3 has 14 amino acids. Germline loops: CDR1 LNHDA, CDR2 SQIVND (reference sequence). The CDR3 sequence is CASGGRGENTEAFF. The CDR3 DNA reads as TGTGCCAGTGGGGGGAGAGGGGAGAACACTGAAGCTTTCTTT.

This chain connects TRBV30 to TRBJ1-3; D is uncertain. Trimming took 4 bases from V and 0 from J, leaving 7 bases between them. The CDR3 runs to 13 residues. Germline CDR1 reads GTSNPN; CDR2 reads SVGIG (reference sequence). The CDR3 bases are TGTGCCTGGAATATCAACTCTGGAAACACCATATATTTT. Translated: CAWNINSGNTIYF.

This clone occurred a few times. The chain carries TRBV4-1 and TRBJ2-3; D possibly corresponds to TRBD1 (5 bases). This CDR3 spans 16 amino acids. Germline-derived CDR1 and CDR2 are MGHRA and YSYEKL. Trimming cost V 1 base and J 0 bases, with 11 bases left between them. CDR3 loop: CASSQGQGTSTDTQYF. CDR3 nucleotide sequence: TGCGCCAGCAGCCAAGGGCAGGGAACTAGCACAGATACGCAGTATTTT.

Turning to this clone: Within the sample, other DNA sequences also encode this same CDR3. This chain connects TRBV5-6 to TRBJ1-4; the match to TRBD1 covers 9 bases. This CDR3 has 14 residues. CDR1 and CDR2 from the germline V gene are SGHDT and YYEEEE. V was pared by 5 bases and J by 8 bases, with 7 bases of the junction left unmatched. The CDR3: CASSKQGAGEKLFF. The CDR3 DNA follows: TGTGCCAGCAGTAAACAGGGGGCGGGCGAAAAACTGTTTTTT.

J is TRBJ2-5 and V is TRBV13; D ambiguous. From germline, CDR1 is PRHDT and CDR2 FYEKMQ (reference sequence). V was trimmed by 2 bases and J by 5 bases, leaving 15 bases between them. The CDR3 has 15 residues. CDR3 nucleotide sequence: TGTGCCAGCAGCTTATTACCGGCGGCGTACGAGACCCAGTACTTC. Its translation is CASSLLPAAYETQYF.

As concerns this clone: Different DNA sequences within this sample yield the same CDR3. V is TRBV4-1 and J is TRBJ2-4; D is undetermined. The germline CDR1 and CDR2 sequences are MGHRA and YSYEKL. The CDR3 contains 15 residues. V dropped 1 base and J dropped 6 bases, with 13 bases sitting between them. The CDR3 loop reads CASSQGSSELNIQYF. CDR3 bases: TGCGCCAGCAGCCAAGGTTCATCCGAACTAAACATTCAGTACTTC.

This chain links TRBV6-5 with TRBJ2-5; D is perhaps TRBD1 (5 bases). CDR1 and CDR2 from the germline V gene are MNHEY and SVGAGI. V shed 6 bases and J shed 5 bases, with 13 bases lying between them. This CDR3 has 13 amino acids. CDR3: CASSSGFGETQYF. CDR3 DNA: TGTGCCAGCAGCTCAGGGTTTGGGGAGACCCAGTACTTC.

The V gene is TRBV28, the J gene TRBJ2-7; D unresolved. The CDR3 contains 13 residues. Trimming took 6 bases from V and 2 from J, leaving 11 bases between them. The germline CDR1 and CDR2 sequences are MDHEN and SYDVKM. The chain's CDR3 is CASSPTTTYEQYF. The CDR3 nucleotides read TGTGCCAGCAGCCCAACTACCACCTACGAGCAGTACTTC.

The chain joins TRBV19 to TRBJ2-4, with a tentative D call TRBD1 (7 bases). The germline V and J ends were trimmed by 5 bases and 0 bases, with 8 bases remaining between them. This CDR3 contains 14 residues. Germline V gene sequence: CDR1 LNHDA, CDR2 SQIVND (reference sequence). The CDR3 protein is CASSQGGAKNIQYF. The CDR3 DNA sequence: TGTGCCAGTAGTCAGGGGGGAGCCAAAAACATTCAGTACTTC.

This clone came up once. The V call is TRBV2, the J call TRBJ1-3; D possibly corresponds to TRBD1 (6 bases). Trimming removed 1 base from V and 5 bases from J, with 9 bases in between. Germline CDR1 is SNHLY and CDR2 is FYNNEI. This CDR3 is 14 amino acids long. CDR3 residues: CASSEGQVRNTIYF. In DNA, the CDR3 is TGTGCCAGCAGTGAAGGACAGGTTCGAAACACCATATATTTT.

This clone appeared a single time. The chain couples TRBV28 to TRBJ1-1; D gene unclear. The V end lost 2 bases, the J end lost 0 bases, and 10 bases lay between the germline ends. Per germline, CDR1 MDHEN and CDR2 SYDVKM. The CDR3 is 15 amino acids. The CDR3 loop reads CASSLHRVLNTEAFF. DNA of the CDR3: TGTGCCAGCAGTTTACACCGGGTGTTGAACACTGAAGCTTTCTTT.

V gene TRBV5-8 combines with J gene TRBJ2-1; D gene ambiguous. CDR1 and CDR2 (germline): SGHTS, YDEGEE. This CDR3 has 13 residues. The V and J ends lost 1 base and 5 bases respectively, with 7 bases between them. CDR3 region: CASSLRANNEQFF. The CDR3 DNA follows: TGTGCCAGCAGCTTGAGAGCGAACAATGAGCAGTTCTTC.

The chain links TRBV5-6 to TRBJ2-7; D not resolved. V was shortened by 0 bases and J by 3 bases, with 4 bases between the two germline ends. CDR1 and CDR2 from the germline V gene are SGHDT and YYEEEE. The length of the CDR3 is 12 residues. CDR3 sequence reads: CASSLGHYEQYF. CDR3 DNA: TGTGCCAGCAGCTTGGGGCACTACGAGCAGTACTTC.

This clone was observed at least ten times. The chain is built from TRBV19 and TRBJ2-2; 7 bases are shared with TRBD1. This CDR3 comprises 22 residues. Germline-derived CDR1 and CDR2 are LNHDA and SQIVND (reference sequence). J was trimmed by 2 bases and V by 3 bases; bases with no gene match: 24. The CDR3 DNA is TGTGCCAGTAGTATCTCAGGTGGGGGAAGGACAGGCCGGAACGGAAACACCGGGGAGCTGTTTTTT. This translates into CASSISGGGRTGRNGNTGELFF.

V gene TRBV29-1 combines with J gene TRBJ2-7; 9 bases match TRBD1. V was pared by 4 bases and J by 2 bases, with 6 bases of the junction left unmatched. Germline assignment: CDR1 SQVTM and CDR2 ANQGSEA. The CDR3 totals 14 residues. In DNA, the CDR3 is TGCAGCGTTGCAGACAGGGGGTTCCCCTACGAGCAGTACTTC. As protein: CSVADRGFPYEQYF.

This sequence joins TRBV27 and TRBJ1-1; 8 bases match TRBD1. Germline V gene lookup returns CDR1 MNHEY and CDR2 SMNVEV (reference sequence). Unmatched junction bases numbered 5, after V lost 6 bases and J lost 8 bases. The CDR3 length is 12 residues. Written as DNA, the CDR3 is TGTGCCAGCAGCAGGACAGGGAAGGAAGCTTTCTTT. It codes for CASSRTGKEAFF.